Sequencing of this T cell receptor beta chain was carried out in a study of blood T cell repertoires in COVID-19 (dated by TCRdb to 2018 to 2020). Regarding the complete study: Collaborator samples came from the United States, Italy and Spain and covered acute and convalescent phases of COVID-19. The material from the prospective study consisted of cDNA or gDNA derived from T cells, B-cell-depleted T cells, or PBMCs. Subjects who had been exposed to COVID-19, were actively infected with it, or had recovered from it provided the deeply sampled blood TCRbeta repertoires that made up the dataset. The repertoires were released in a freely available public database intended as a resource for research on the immune response to SARS-CoV-2. Samples came from the ongoing ImmuneRACE study (first 160 participants) plus 1,254 subjects from 6 global collaborators. A de-identified subject ID, COVID-19 status, age in years and sex were almost always included in the sample metadata. HLA class I and class II types, where available, came from metadata supplied by the sample provider rather than from assay-based typing.

Whole blood was collected in K2EDTA tubes by collaborating institutions according to the institutions' own protocols. For TCRbeta analysis, collaborator samples were shipped as frozen whole blood, as isolated PBMCs, or as DNA extracted from either sample type. CDR1 and CDR2 are read off the germline V gene (reference sequence) as SGHKS and YYEKEE. Compared with germline, V lacks 5 bases and J lacks 3 bases; bases without a gene match: 12. The CDR3, from cysteine to phenylalanine, totals 16 residues. Just CDR3 DNA is preserved here, 48 bases in frame from base 1. The immunoSEQ Assay, a bias-controlled multiplex PCR, was used to amplify TCRbeta CDR3 regions from genomic DNA. On the study's bioinformatics: The number of nucleated cells in each sample was estimated from the amplification of reference gene primers within the assay. To quantify the absolute abundance of each unique TCRbeta CDR3 rearrangement, sequence reads were collapsed and filtered. For each sample, productive Simpson clonality was calculated as the square root of Simpson's diversity index over productive rearrangements. TCRdb took this table from immuneACCESS and kept in-frame rearrangements with V and J called. Such tables lack part of the clones; where checked against another copy, unresolved V genes explain under half of the gap, and the rest is unexplained. The V and J calls and clone size are taken from that table; D and trimming were inferred from the DNA. The sample data list around 150,000 clones, and 70% to 90% of these were observed just once. Around 8.2% of the sample is taken by the ten largest.

This clone appeared a single time. No antigen is known for it. The record has no base qualities; no much larger clone is one base away. Results and caveats for the whole study, not just this receptor: The amount of clinical and demographic metadata varied by source and participant and was provided uncurated.

The receptor comes from a man in his 60s with acute or convalescent COVID-19. The sample comprised peripheral blood. Recombination connected TRBV5-5 to TRBJ2-7, and TRBD1 matches 9 of the central bases. The sequence in DNA is TGTGCCAGCAGTTCGGGGACAGGGTCTATAAGCTACGAGCAGTACTTC. Translated, it gives CASSSGTGSISYEQYF. With the portions outside the CDR3 filled from the reference TRBV5-5 and TRBJ2-7 genes, the complete variable region becomes DAGVTQSPTHLIKTRGQQVTLRCSPISGHKSVSWYQQVLGQGPQFIFQYYEKEERGRGNFPDRFSARQFPNYSSELNVNALLLGDSALYLCASSSGTGSISYEQYFGPGTRLTVT.